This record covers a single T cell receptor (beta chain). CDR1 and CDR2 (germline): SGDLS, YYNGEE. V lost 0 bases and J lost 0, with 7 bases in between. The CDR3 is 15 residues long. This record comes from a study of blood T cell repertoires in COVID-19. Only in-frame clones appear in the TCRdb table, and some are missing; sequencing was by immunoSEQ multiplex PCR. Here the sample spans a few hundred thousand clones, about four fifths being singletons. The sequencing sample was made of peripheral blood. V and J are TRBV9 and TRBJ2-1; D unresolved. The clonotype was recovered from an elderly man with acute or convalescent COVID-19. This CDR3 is CASSVAGGSYNEQFF. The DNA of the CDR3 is TGTGCCAGCAGCGTAGCTGGCGGCTCCTACAATGAGCAGTTCTTC. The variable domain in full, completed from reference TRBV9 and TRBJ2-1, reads DSGVTQTPKHLITATGQRVTLRCSPRSGDLSVYWYQQSLDQGLQFLIQYYNGEERAKGNILERFSAQQFPDLHSELNLSSLELGDSALYFCASSVAGGSYNEQFFGPGTRLTVL.